A single sample gave rise to the 19 T cell receptor beta chains below, sequenced in a study of patients and donors after allogeneic stem cell transplantation. TCRdb re-derived calls from the RT-PCR reads in MiXCR, one entry per CDR3 protein. The sample records approximately 250,000 distinct CDR3 sequences, roughly an eighth being singletons. The specimen sequenced was blood, either unsorted or a sorted T cell fraction (not recorded which). These receptors all stem from a human donor who was either an allogeneic HSCT recipient or a stem cell or donor lymphocyte infusion donor (not recorded which). It is not recorded whose cells these are; they may come from a transplant donor.

V gene TRBV18 combines with J gene TRBJ2-7; 8 bases agree with TRBD1. After removal of 6 bases from V and 2 bases from J, the junction contained 9 bases not matched to a gene. CDR1 and CDR2 (germline): KGHSH, LQKENI. The CDR3 contains 15 residues. CDR3 in DNA: TGTGCCAGCTCCCCTGCTCGGACAGGGCCCTACGAGCAGTACTTC. It is translated as CASSPARTGPYEQYF.

This clonotype was seen only a few times. V usage is TRBV4-2 and J usage is TRBJ1-2, with 7 bases aligning to TRBD1. Losses at the gene ends were 0 bases for V and 7 bases for J; bases not matched to a gene: 5. Germline assignment: CDR1 LGHNA and CDR2 YNFKEQ. CDR3 length: 14 amino acids. CDR3 DNA sequence: TGTGCCAGCAGCCAAGATAGGGGGCTCGGTGGCTACACCTTC. As protein: CASSQDRGLGGYTF.

This clonotype has at least ten counts. The V and J genes are TRBV2 and TRBJ1-4; D might be TRBD1 (5 bases). Trimming took 5 bases from V and 0 from J, leaving 10 bases between them. CDR3 length: 15 amino acids. CDR1 is SNHLY and CDR2 is FYNNEI in the germline V gene. The CDR3 protein is CASSLTAATNEKLFF. The CDR3 region has the DNA TGTGCCAGCAGTCTGACAGCAGCAACTAATGAAAAACTGTTTTTT.

This sequence joins TRBV20-1 and TRBJ1-5; D remains ambiguous. This CDR3 has 13 residues. The V end lost 3 bases, the J end lost 4 bases, and 10 bases lay between the germline ends. Per the germline V gene, CDR1 is DFQATT and CDR2 is SNEGSKA (reference sequence). CDR3 coding DNA: TGCAGTGCTAGGATGGCAGGAAATCAGCCCCAGCATTTT. Protein: CSARMAGNQPQHF.

This clonotype was seen at least ten times. The rearrangement uses TRBV19 and TRBJ2-4; the D is unclear. The CDR3 spans 13 residues. Trimming took 3 bases from V and 9 from J, leaving 12 bases between them. Per the germline V gene, CDR1 is LNHDA and CDR2 is SQIVND (reference sequence). CDR3 protein: CASSMEGPAIQYF. In DNA form, the CDR3 reads TGTGCCAGTAGTATGGAAGGGCCGGCCATTCAGTACTTC.

In its sample, this clonotype was seen a few times. The V and J genes are TRBV7-2 and TRBJ1-5; 7 bases are a match to TRBD1. The germline gives CDR1 SGHTA, CDR2 FQGNSA. V lost 10 bases, J lost 2 bases, and 8 bases stayed unmatched. The CDR3 has 14 residues. The CDR3 nucleotides are TGTGCCACCCGCCCAGGACAGGGCAATCAGCCCCAGCATTTT. It translates to CATRPGQGNQPQHF. Drawing the rest from reference TRBV7-2 and TRBJ1-5, the complete variable domain is GAGVSQSPSNKVTEKGKDVELRCDPISGHTALYWYRQSLGQGLEFLIYFQGNSAPDKSGLPSDRFSAERTGGSVSTLTIQRTQQEDSAVYLCATRPGQGNQPQHFGDGTRLSIL.

This clonotype was counted a few times. The chain has TRBV20-1 and TRBJ1-2; 8 positions agree with TRBD1. J lost 3 bases, V lost 0 bases, and 9 bases had no gene match. This CDR3 has 16 amino acids. Germline lookup yields CDR1 DFQATT and CDR2 SNEGSKA (reference sequence). The CDR3 loop is CSAREMGQDHYYGYTF. CDR3 DNA sequence: TGCAGTGCTAGAGAGATGGGACAGGACCACTACTATGGCTACACCTTC.

The CDR3: CASSARDSRGEQYF. CDR3 coding DNA: TGTGCCAGCAGCGCAAGGGACAGCCGGGGAGAGCAGTACTTC. The rearrangement links TRBV9 to TRBJ2-7, with 7 bases matching TRBD1. Trimming cost V 3 bases and J 7 bases; bases outside gene matches: 10. Per the germline V gene, CDR1 is SGDLS and CDR2 is YYNGEE. This CDR3 has 14 residues.

This clonotype was seen a few times. The chain combines TRBV20-1 with TRBJ2-7; D is ambiguous. Trimming shortened V by 0 bases and J by 0 bases, and 12 bases separated the two germline ends. The CDR3 sequence is 15 residues long. Germline assignment: CDR1 DFQATT and CDR2 SNEGSKA (reference sequence). For the CDR3, the DNA is TGCAGTGCTAGAGATAGTAGGGCGGTCTCCTACGAGCAGTACTTC. Encoded protein: CSARDSRAVSYEQYF.

This chain connects TRBV20-1 to TRBJ1-2; D unclear. This CDR3 region has 14 residues. V lost 5 bases, J lost 1 base, and 14 bases lay in between. CDR1 is DFQATT, CDR2 SNEGSKA, per germline (reference sequence). CDR3 region: CSASSGGVNYGYTF. The CDR3 DNA follows: TGCAGTGCTTCGTCGGGAGGAGTTAACTATGGCTACACCTTC.

Only one count was recorded for this clonotype. The CDR3 nucleotides are TGTGCCAGCAGCCCTCGGTCGTCGTACCAAGAGACCCAGTACTTC. It encodes CASSPRSSYQETQYF. The V gene is TRBV6-2 or TRBV6-3, the J gene TRBJ2-5; D gene ambiguous. Germline V gene data show CDR1 as MNHEY and CDR2 as SVGEGT. The V gene lost 6 bases and the J gene lost 0 bases, with 14 bases spanning the gap. The CDR3 extends over 15 amino acids.

This clonotype was found a few times. This chain joins TRBV5-5 and TRBJ2-7; D not certain. Trimming left V 0 bases short and J 5 bases short, with 6 bases between. The CDR3 extends over 12 amino acids. Per germline, CDR1 SGHKS and CDR2 YYEKEE (reference sequence). The CDR3 is CASSLDLNEQYF. In DNA form, the CDR3 reads TGTGCCAGCAGCTTGGATCTTAACGAGCAGTACTTC.

The genes are TRBV25-1 and TRBJ2-1; D call uncertain. Germline CDR1 MGHDK, CDR2 SYGVNS. Trimming stripped 1 base from V and 5 bases from J, with 18 bases between. This CDR3 comprises 17 residues. The CDR3 DNA sequence: TGTGCCAGCAGTGAATTTGGCTATCGAGCAACGGACAATGAGCAGTTCTTC. This sequence encodes CASSEFGYRATDNEQFF.

Only a few counts were recorded for this clonotype. This rearrangement joins TRBV9 to TRBJ2-5; D gene unclear. Germline V gene sequence: CDR1 SGDLS, CDR2 YYNGEE. The V end was cut by 5 bases, the J end by 2 bases, with 19 bases between. This CDR3 comprises 16 residues. In DNA, the CDR3 is TGTGCCAGCAGAGGATGGCAGGCAAGTCCTCAAGAGACCCAGTACTTC. Amino acid sequence: CASRGWQASPQETQYF.

The chain carries TRBV3-1 and TRBJ2-5; D remains unclear. The CDR3 runs to 13 residues. From germline, CDR1 is LGHDT and CDR2 YNNKEL (reference sequence). V lost 4 bases to trimming and J lost 0 bases, with 6 bases between them. The CDR3 sequence: CASSPTYQETQYF. The CDR3 nucleotides are TGTGCCAGCAGCCCGACATACCAAGAGACCCAGTACTTC.

In this sample, this clonotype turned up many times. The V and J genes are TRBV7-3 and TRBJ2-5; D may be TRBD1 or TRBD2 (6 bases each). Germline V lookup: CDR1 SGHTA, CDR2 FQGTGA. This CDR3 comprises 13 residues. Trimming pared 5 bases from V and 4 bases from J, leaving 11 bases between. The CDR3 nucleotides are TGTGCCAGCAGCAGGGGGGAGACAGAGACCCAGTACTTC. Its translation: CASSRGETETQYF.

This clonotype was recorded at least ten times. The chain recombines TRBV2 with TRBJ1-5; no reliable D call. V lost 5 bases, J lost 1 base, and 9 bases lay in between. The CDR3 totals 14 residues. Germline CDR1 reads SNHLY; CDR2 reads FYNNEI. CDR3 in amino acids: CASSRRMSNQPQHF. CDR3 bases: TGTGCCAGCAGTAGACGCATGAGCAATCAGCCCCAGCATTTT.

This chain connects TRBV18 to TRBJ2-3; D ambiguous. CDR1 is KGHSH, CDR2 LQKENI, per germline. Trimming left V 2 bases short and J 1 base short, with 10 bases between. CDR3 size: 15 residues. The DNA of the CDR3 is TGTGCCAGCTCACCAGGGCACCACGGCACAGATACGCAGTATTTT. The encoded protein is CASSPGHHGTDTQYF. The complete variable domain, with remaining parts taken from reference TRBV18 and TRBJ2-3, reads NAGVMQNPRHLVRRRGQEARLRCSPMKGHSHVYWYRQLPEEGLKFMVYLQKENIIDESGMPKERFSAEFPKEGPSILRIQQVVRGDSAAYFCASSPGHHGTDTQYFGPGTRLTVL.

This chain uses TRBV19 with TRBJ2-7; 7 bases match TRBD2. Germline loops: CDR1 LNHDA, CDR2 SQIVND (reference sequence). The CDR3 has 14 amino acids. With V trimmed by 1 base and J by 6 bases, 6 bases remained unmatched. DNA of the CDR3: TGTGCCAGTAGTATAGTCGGCGGGAGCGGCGAGCAGTACTTC. Translated: CASSIVGGSGEQYF.